These 14 T cell receptor beta chains share one sample of origin, sequenced in a study of response to subunit inactivated influenza vaccine. MiXCR, run by TCRdb on the RT-PCR reads, gives a single entry per CDR3 protein. In the table there are some 500,000 distinct CDR3 sequences, approximately 15% of which are singletons. The specimen was CD4+ T cells sorted from PBMCs, collected around 25 months after vaccination. These receptors came from a man between 45 and 75 years old who received an inactivated influenza vaccine.

This clonotype was counted once. The chain employs TRBV11-2 and TRBJ1-5; TRBD1 agrees at 8 bases. Germline CDR1 reads SGHAT; CDR2 reads FQNNGV. This CDR3 is built from 14 residues. V lost 5 bases to trimming and J lost 5 bases; unmatched junction nucleotides: 5. The CDR3 DNA sequence: TGTGCCAGCAGCAAACAGGGGGGGTATCAGCCCCAGCATTTT. It is translated as CASSKQGGYQPQHF.

There are a few counts of this clonotype. This chain links TRBV29-1 with TRBJ2-7; 8 bases are shared with TRBD2. The CDR3 loop spans 12 amino acids. V dropped 3 bases and J dropped 3; count of bases not matched to a gene: 1. The germline V gene has CDR1 SQVTM and CDR2 ANQGSEA. CDR3 amino acids: CSVDAGGYEQYF. CDR3 nucleotides: TGCAGCGTTGATGCGGGGGGCTACGAGCAGTACTTC.

V usage is TRBV28 and J usage is TRBJ2-7, with D possibly TRBD2 on 7 matching bases. Trimming pared 5 bases from V and 2 bases from J, leaving 22 bases between. This CDR3 has 17 residues. The germline V gene has CDR1 MDHEN and CDR2 SYDVKM. The CDR3 region has the DNA TGTGCCAGCAGTCTCCTTCTGGGGGGGCGCCGACCCTACGAGCAGTACTTC. This codes for CASSLLLGGRRPYEQYF. Using reference TRBV28 and TRBJ2-7 for the parts outside the CDR3, the full variable domain is DVKVTQSSRYLVKRTGEKVFLECVQDMDHENMFWYRQDPGLGLRLIYFSYDVKMKEKGDIPEGYSVSREKKERFSLILESASTNQTSMYLCASSLLLGGRRPYEQYFGPGTRLTVT.

The chain couples TRBV20-1 to TRBJ1-1; no clear D. Trimming shortened V by 4 bases and J by 0 bases, and 12 bases separated the two germline ends. Germline lookup yields CDR1 DFQATT and CDR2 SNEGSKA (reference sequence). The CDR3 runs to 14 residues. The CDR3 region is CSAKAWQLNTEAFF. The CDR3 DNA sequence: TGCAGTGCTAAGGCGTGGCAGCTGAACACTGAAGCTTTCTTT.

This clonotype was observed many times. This chain links TRBV3-1 with TRBJ1-2; no reliable D call. Per the germline V gene, CDR1 is LGHDT and CDR2 is YNNKEL (reference sequence). V shed 0 bases and J shed 4 bases, with 12 bases lying between them. This CDR3 has 15 amino acids. The CDR3: CASSQDSHRPYGYTF. DNA of the CDR3: TGTGCCAGCAGCCAAGATTCTCACAGACCCTATGGCTACACCTTC.

The V gene is TRBV5-1, the J gene TRBJ1-1, with 10 positions matching TRBD1. Germline V CDR1 and CDR2: SGHRS, YFSETQ. V lost 0 bases, J lost 7 bases, and 6 bases stayed unmatched. The CDR3 sequence is 15 residues long. DNA of the CDR3: TGCGCCAGCAGCTTGGCCGGGACAGGGGCCAATGAAGCTTTCTTT. Translating it yields CASSLAGTGANEAFF.

The sample holds a few counts of this clonotype. This chain joins TRBV7-2 and TRBJ1-6; D is undetermined. Germline-derived CDR1 and CDR2 are SGHTA and FQGNSA. V dropped 5 bases and J dropped 6 bases, with 5 bases sitting between them. The CDR3 is 12 residues long. CDR3 coding DNA: TGTGCCAGCAGCCCCCGTAATTCACCCCTCCACTTT. Its protein product is CASSPRNSPLHF.

In this sample, this clonotype turned up a few times. The chain uses TRBV20-1 and TRBJ1-6; no firm D call. Trimming shortened V by 0 bases and J by 0 bases, and 6 bases separated the two germline ends. The CDR3 covers 15 residues. Germline assignment: CDR1 DFQATT and CDR2 SNEGSKA (reference sequence). This chain's CDR3 is CSAREGSSYNSPLHF. Written as DNA, the CDR3 is TGCAGTGCTAGAGAGGGGAGCTCCTATAATTCACCCCTCCACTTT.

This clonotype turned up a few times. This chain joins TRBV7-3 and TRBJ2-1; D might be TRBD2 (6 bases). Germline V lookup: CDR1 SGHTA, CDR2 FQGTGA. The CDR3 contains 16 residues. The V end was cut by 5 bases, the J end by 1 base, with 15 bases between. The CDR3 protein is CASSPYTGSSYNEQFF. The CDR3 coding sequence is TGTGCCAGCAGCCCTTATACCGGGAGTTCCTACAATGAGCAGTTCTTC.

This clonotype was detected ten times or more. The chain couples TRBV6-2 or TRBV6-3 to TRBJ2-1; D call uncertain. The germline CDR1 and CDR2 sequences are MNHEY and SVGEGT. CDR3 length: 13 amino acids. V lost 4 bases and J 0 bases, leaving 4 bases between the germline ends. Here the CDR3 reads CASSSLSYNEQFF. CDR3 in DNA: TGTGCCAGCAGTTCCCTCTCCTACAATGAGCAGTTCTTC.

The chain uses TRBV12-3 or TRBV12-4 and TRBJ2-3; 10 bases fit TRBD1. V lost 6 bases and J lost 6; bases outside the gene matches: 18. The CDR3 runs to 18 residues. CDR3 residues: CASRGFRSTGGAPDTQYF. For the CDR3, the DNA is TGTGCCAGCAGGGGATTCAGATCGACAGGGGGCGCACCGGATACGCAGTATTTT.

J is TRBJ2-3 and V is TRBV5-1; 7 bases match TRBD1. The germline V gene has CDR1 SGHRS and CDR2 YFSETQ. The CDR3 length is 13 residues. V shed 2 bases, J shed 6 bases, and the junction held 3 bases outside the gene matches. The CDR3 protein is CASSFQQGDTQYF. CDR3 DNA sequence: TGCGCCAGCAGCTTTCAACAGGGGGATACGCAGTATTTT.

The J gene is TRBJ1-2, the V gene TRBV16, with D maybe TRBD1 (5 bases). Germline V gene sequence: CDR1 KGHSY, CDR2 FQNENV. Trimming took off 0 bases at V and 8 bases at J, with 10 bases between the two ends. The CDR3 loop spans 13 amino acids. The CDR3, as DNA: TGTGCCAGCAGCCAATCGGGCAGGGAAGGCTACACCTTC. This encodes CASSQSGREGYTF. The full variable domain, completed using reference TRBV16 and TRBJ1-2, is GEEVAQTPKHLVRGEGQKAKLYCAPIKGHSYVFWYQQVLKNEFKFLISFQNENVFDETGMPKERFSAKCLPNSPCSLEIQATKLEDSAVYFCASSQSGREGYTFGSGTRLTVV.

A note on this clonotype: One end of the junction varies from germline; a read error may be responsible. The rearrangement links TRBV30 to TRBJ1-1; D not certain. The CDR3 runs 12 residues. Germline CDR1 GTSNPN, CDR2 SVGIG (reference sequence). CDR3: CAWSVQLVGDNF. CDR3 DNA sequence: TGTGCCTGGAGTGTACAGTTGGTCGGGGATAACTTT.